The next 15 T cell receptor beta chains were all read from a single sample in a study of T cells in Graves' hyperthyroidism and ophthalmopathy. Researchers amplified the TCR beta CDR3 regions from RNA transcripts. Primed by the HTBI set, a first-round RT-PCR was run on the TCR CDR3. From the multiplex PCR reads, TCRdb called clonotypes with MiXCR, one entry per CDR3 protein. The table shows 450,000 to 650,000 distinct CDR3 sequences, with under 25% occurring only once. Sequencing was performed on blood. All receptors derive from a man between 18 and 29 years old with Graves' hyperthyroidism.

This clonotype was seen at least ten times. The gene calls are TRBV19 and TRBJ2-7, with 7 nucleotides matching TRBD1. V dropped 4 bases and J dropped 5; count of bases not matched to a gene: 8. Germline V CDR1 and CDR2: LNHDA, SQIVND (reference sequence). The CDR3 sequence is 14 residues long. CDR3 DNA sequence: TGTGCCAGTAGTAAGAGGGGGCGCGAGGACGAGCAGTACTTC. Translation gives CASSKRGREDEQYF.

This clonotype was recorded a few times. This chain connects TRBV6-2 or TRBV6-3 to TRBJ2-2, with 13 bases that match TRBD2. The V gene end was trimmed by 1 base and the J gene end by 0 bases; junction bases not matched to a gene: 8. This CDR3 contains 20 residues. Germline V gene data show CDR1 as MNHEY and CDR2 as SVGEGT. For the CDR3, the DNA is TGTGCCAGCAGTTACTGGACTAGCGGGGGCTTGTTCGCGAACACCGGGGAGCTGTTTTTT. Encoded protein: CASSYWTSGGLFANTGELFF.

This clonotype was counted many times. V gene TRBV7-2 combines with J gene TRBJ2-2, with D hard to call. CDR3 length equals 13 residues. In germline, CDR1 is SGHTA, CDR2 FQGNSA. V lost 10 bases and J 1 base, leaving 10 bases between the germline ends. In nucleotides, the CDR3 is TGTGCCACTTCGGAACAGAACACCGGGGAGCTGTTTTTT. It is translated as CATSEQNTGELFF. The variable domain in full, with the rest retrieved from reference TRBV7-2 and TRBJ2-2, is GAGVSQSPSNKVTEKGKDVELRCDPISGHTALYWYRQSLGQGLEFLIYFQGNSAPDKSGLPSDRFSAERTGGSVSTLTIQRTQQEDSAVYLCATSEQNTGELFFGEGSRLTVL.

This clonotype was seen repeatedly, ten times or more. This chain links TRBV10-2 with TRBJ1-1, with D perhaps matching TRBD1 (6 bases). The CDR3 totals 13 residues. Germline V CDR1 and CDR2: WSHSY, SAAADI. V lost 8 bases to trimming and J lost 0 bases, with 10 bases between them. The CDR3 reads CASLGQLNTEAFF. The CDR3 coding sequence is TGCGCCAGCCTCGGACAGCTGAACACTGAAGCTTTCTTT.

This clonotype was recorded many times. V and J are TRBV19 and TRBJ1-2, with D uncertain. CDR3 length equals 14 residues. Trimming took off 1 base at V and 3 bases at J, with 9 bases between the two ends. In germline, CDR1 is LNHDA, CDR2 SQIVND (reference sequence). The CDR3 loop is CASSIVSDDYGYTF. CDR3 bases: TGTGCCAGTAGTATAGTATCTGACGACTATGGCTACACCTTC.

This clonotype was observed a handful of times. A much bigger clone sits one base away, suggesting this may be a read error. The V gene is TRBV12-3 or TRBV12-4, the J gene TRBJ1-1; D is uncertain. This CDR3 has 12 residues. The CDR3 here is CASGPGSTEACF. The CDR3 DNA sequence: TGTGCCAGCGGACCCGGGAGCACTGAAGCTTGCTTT.

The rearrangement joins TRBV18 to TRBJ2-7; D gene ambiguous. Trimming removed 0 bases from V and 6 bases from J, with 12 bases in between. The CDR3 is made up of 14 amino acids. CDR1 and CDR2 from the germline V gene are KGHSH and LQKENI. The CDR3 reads CASSPPSVLSEQYF. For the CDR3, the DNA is TGTGCCAGCTCACCACCAAGTGTACTAAGCGAGCAGTACTTC.

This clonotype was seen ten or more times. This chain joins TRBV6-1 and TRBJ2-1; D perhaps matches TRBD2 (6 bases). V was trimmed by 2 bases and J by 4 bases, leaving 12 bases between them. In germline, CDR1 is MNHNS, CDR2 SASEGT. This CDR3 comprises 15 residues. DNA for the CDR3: TGTGCCAGCAGTGAAATTCCCGGGGGTTACAATGAGCAGTTCTTC. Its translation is CASSEIPGGYNEQFF.

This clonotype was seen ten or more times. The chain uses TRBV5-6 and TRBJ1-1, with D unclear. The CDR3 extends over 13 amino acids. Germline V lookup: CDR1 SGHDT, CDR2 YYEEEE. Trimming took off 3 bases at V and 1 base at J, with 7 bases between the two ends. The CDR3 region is CASSYNWNTEAFF. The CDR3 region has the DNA TGTGCCAGCAGCTACAATTGGAACACTGAAGCTTTCTTT.

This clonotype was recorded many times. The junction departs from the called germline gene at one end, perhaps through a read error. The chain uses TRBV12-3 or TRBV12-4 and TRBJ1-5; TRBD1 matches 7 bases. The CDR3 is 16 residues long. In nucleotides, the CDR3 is TGTGCCAGCAGTTTTCGGGCAGGGGGTAGCAATCAGCCCCAGCATTTC. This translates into CASSFRAGGSNQPQHF.

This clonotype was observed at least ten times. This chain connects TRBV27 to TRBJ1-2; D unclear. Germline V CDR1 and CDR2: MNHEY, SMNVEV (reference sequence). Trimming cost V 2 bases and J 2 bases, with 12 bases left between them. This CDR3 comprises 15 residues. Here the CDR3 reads CASSLNGRANYGYTF. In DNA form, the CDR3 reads TGTGCCAGCAGTTTAAATGGGAGGGCAAACTATGGCTACACCTTC.

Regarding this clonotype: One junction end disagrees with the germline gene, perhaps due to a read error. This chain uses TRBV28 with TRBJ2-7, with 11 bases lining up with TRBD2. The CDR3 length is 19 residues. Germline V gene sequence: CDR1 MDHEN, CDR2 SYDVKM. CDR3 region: CASSLSGDLAGGPFYEQYF. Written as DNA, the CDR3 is TGTGCCAGCAGCTTATCAGGGGACTTAGCGGGAGGGCCGTTTTACGAGCAGTACTTC.

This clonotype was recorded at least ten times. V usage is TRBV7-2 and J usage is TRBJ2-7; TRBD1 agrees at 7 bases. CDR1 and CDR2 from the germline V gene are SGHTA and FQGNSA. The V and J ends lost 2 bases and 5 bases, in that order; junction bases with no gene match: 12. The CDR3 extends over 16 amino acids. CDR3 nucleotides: TGTGCCAGCAGCTTATTGTCGGCCTTAGGGGGCCACGAGCAGTACTTC. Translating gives CASSLLSALGGHEQYF.

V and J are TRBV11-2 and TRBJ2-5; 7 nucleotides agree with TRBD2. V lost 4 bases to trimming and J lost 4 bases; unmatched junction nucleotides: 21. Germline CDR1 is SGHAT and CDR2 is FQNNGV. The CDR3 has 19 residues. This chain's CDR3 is CASSSRGGSVLTGGETQYF. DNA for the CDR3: TGTGCCAGCAGCTCGCGGGGTGGAAGTGTTCTCACGGGGGGAGAGACCCAGTACTTC.

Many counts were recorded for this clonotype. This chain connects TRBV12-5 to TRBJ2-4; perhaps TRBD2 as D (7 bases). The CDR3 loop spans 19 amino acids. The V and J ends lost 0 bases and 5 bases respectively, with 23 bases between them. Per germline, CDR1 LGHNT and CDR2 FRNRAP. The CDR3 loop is CASGLVWWGGQGFQNIQYF. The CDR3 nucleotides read TGTGCTAGTGGTTTGGTATGGTGGGGGGGGCAGGGATTCCAAAACATTCAGTACTTC. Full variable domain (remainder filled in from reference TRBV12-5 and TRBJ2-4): DARVTQTPRHKVTEMGQEVTMRCQPILGHNTVFWYRQTMMQGLELLAYFRNRAPLDDSGMPKDRFSAEMPDATLATLKIQPSEPRDSAVYFCASGLVWWGGQGFQNIQYFGAGTRLSVL.